The T cell receptor (beta chain) under discussion was sequenced for a study of blood T cell repertoires in COVID-19. Methods used by the authors: Nucleated cell number was recorded as an estimate derived from reference gene primer amplification. The method was immunoSEQ multiplex PCR; TCRdb's version includes in-frame clones alone and lacks a portion of them. From that table come the V and J calls and clone size; the DNA was used to work out D and trimming. Among 220,000 or so clones listed, roughly nine tenths were seen once. Followed longitudinally, the Seattle patients had been enrolled during active infection. From germline, CDR1 is MNHNY and CDR2 SVGAGI (reference sequence). CDR3 length: 16 residues. V was pared by 6 bases and J by 5 bases, with 17 bases between.

The sample consisted of peripheral blood. The sequence derives from a woman in her forties or fifties with COVID-19, enrolled during active disease. This sequence joins TRBV6-6 and TRBJ1-6, with D hard to call. In nucleotides, the CDR3 is TGTGCCAGCAGCATCGGGGTTGCCCAAAATAATTCACCCCTCCACTTT. Translation gives CASSIGVAQNNSPLHF.